A single sample gave rise to the 18 T cell receptor beta chains below, sequenced in a study of shared clonotypes between healthy human individuals. Assay used: immunoSEQ multiplex PCR; TCRdb lists only in-frame clones, some missing. The profile shows approximately 440,000 clones, about 74% of them singletons. The sequenced sample consisted of PBMCs. The receptor source for this set is a woman aged 40-49 years in good health. Some clones in this sample may be carry-over from other donors' samples.

This clone was detected a few times. This chain joins TRBV27 and TRBJ2-7, with D perhaps matching TRBD1 (7 bases). This CDR3 has 14 residues. Trimming took off 5 bases at V and 2 bases at J, with 13 bases between the two ends. Germline CDR1 is MNHEY and CDR2 is SMNVEV (reference sequence). CDR3 bases: TGTGCCAGCAGTGCAGGGGGGACGGCCTACGAGCAGTACTTC. Encoded protein: CASSAGGTAYEQYF.

Regarding this clone: The sample holds other DNA sequences that translate to the same CDR3. This chain links TRBV19 with TRBJ2-2; TRBD2 agrees at 11 bases. CDR1 LNHDA and CDR2 SQIVND come from the germline V gene (reference sequence). The V gene end was trimmed by 6 bases and the J gene end by 5 bases; junction bases not matched to a gene: 2. The CDR3 is 14 amino acids. This chain's CDR3 is CASSGTSGTGELFF. DNA of the CDR3: TGTGCCAGTAGCGGGACTAGCGGTACCGGGGAGCTGTTTTTT.

The chain combines TRBV4-2 with TRBJ2-1, with D perhaps matching TRBD1 (5 bases). Between the trimmed V and J ends, which lost 0 bases and 4 bases, there was a span of 25 bases. Germline assignment: CDR1 LGHNA and CDR2 YNFKEQ. CDR3 length: 20 residues. CDR3: CASSQDLTLSGDAGYNEQFF. The DNA of the CDR3 is TGTGCCAGCAGCCAAGATCTAACCTTGTCAGGAGACGCAGGGTACAATGAGCAGTTCTTC.

The CDR3 bases are TGTGCCAGCAGCGCAACAGGAAATGAGCAGTTCTTC. This sequence encodes CASSATGNEQFF. The chain combines TRBV7-3 with TRBJ2-1; perhaps TRBD1 as D (5 bases). CDR1 SGHTA and CDR2 FQGTGA come from the germline V gene. The CDR3 spans 12 residues. Trimming pared 5 bases from V and 7 bases from J, leaving 9 bases between.

In this sample, this clone turned up many times. The chain couples TRBV5-5 to TRBJ2-3; no clear D. V was clipped by 4 bases and J by 1 base, with 16 bases between them. CDR3 length: 16 amino acids. CDR1 SGHKS and CDR2 YYEKEE come from the germline V gene (reference sequence). The CDR3 is CASSPIMSSGTDTQYF. In nucleotides, the CDR3 is TGTGCCAGCAGCCCTATAATGTCCTCCGGCACAGATACGCAGTATTTT. Combining the CDR3 with reference TRBV5-5 and TRBJ2-3 gives the whole variable domain DAGVTQSPTHLIKTRGQQVTLRCSPISGHKSVSWYQQVLGQGPQFIFQYYEKEERGRGNFPDRFSARQFPNYSSELNVNALLLGDSALYLCASSPIMSSGTDTQYFGPGTRLTVL.

The chain combines TRBV27 with TRBJ2-7; D is perhaps TRBD2 (5 bases). V lost 6 bases, J lost 0 bases, and 9 bases lay in between. The CDR3 is 13 residues long. Per germline, CDR1 MNHEY and CDR2 SMNVEV (reference sequence). The CDR3 DNA is TGTGCCAGCAGCCCGGGAATCTCCTACGAGCAGTACTTC. Residues: CASSPGISYEQYF.

The table lists this clone with a few counts. This chain connects TRBV2 to TRBJ2-1; the D gene could be TRBD1 or TRBD2 (5 bases each). Looked up from germline, CDR1 is SNHLY and CDR2 is FYNNEI. This CDR3 contains 15 residues. With 3 bases removed from V and 3 bases from J, the gap between germline ends came to 12 bases. The CDR3 DNA sequence: TGTGCCAGCAGTGATGGGGGAGTAAACTACAATGAGCAGTTCTTC. It codes for CASSDGGVNYNEQFF.

This clone has a handful of counts. This rearrangement joins TRBV4-2 to TRBJ2-3; 13 bases line up with TRBD2. The CDR3 totals 17 residues. Germline-derived CDR1 and CDR2 are LGHNA and YNFKEQ. V lost 5 bases, J lost 4 bases, and 9 bases stayed unmatched. CDR3 sequence: CASSWRTSGSRPDTQYF. The CDR3 DNA reads as TGTGCCAGCAGCTGGAGGACTAGCGGGAGCAGACCAGATACGCAGTATTTT.

The gene calls are TRBV28 and TRBJ1-2, with a possible D match to TRBD1 (5 bases). The germline gives CDR1 MDHEN, CDR2 SYDVKM. The CDR3 is made up of 13 amino acids. Trimming took 2 bases from V and 7 from J, leaving 11 bases between them. The CDR3 region has the DNA TGTGCCAGCAGTTTACGAGGGGCGGGTGGCTACACCTTC. Residues: CASSLRGAGGYTF.

This clone showed up many times. The chain recombines TRBV5-5 with TRBJ1-1; no reliable D call. The CDR3 covers 13 residues. Trimming removed 3 bases from V and 0 bases from J, with 6 bases in between. Per germline, CDR1 SGHKS and CDR2 YYEKEE (reference sequence). This CDR3 reads CASSWVMNTEAFF. In DNA, the CDR3 is TGTGCCAGCAGCTGGGTTATGAACACTGAAGCTTTCTTT.

The V and J genes are TRBV29-1 and TRBJ2-7; possible D gene TRBD2, 6 bases. V dropped 7 bases and J dropped 7 bases, with 11 bases sitting between them. This CDR3 has 10 residues. Germline CDR1 and CDR2: SQVTM and ANQGSEA. The CDR3 spells CSGGGEEQYF. The CDR3 DNA reads as TGCAGCGGGGGCGGGGAGGAGCAGTACTTC.

The chain is built from TRBV2 and TRBJ2-5; 7 bases agree with TRBD1. The germline CDR1 and CDR2 sequences are SNHLY and FYNNEI. This CDR3 is 14 amino acids long. The V segment lost 6 bases and the J segment 4 bases; nucleotides outside the gene matches: 8. Here the CDR3 reads CASRGQLRPETQYF. The CDR3 bases are TGTGCCAGCAGGGGACAGCTGAGACCAGAGACCCAGTACTTC.

The chain combines TRBV29-1 with TRBJ2-2, with D unresolved. With 6 bases removed from V and 4 bases from J, the gap between germline ends came to 12 bases. There are 13 residues in the CDR3. Germline V gene data show CDR1 as SQVTM and CDR2 as ANQGSEA. The DNA for the CDR3 is TGCAGCGTCACTATAACCGGCACCGGGGAGCTGTTTTTT. It translates to CSVTITGTGELFF.

J is TRBJ2-4 and V is TRBV9; D is ambiguous. V lost 0 bases and J lost 8, with 12 bases in between. The CDR3 is 14 amino acids. The V gene's germline CDR1 is SGDLS and CDR2 YYNGEE. The CDR3 region has the DNA TGTGCCAGCAGCGTAGGGTCGGGTTGGGACATTCAGTACTTC. Encoded protein: CASSVGSGWDIQYF.

This clone has just a few counts. The rearrangement joins TRBV5-8 to TRBJ2-7, with D uncertain. CDR1 is SGHTS and CDR2 is YDEGEE in the germline V gene. This CDR3 contains 15 residues. Trimming took off 5 bases at V and 2 bases at J, with 17 bases between the two ends. As DNA, the CDR3 is TGTGCCAGCAGTTTCCTCCGCTACTCACCCTACGAGCAGTACTTC. This gives the protein CASSFLRYSPYEQYF.

The chain carries TRBV2 and TRBJ2-7, with D possibly matching TRBD1 (6 bases). Trimming cost V 5 bases and J 3 bases, with 14 bases left between them. This CDR3 contains 14 residues. From germline, CDR1 is SNHLY and CDR2 FYNNEI. CDR3 sequence reads: CASSPRWDIYEQYF. The CDR3 region has the DNA TGTGCCAGCAGTCCACGGTGGGACATCTACGAGCAGTACTTC.

This chain uses TRBV6-5 with TRBJ2-1, with a tentative D call TRBD1 (6 bases). This CDR3 region has 15 residues. Germline CDR1 is MNHEY and CDR2 is SVGAGI. Between the trimmed V and J ends, which lost 6 bases and 5 bases, there was a span of 17 bases. The CDR3 protein is CASSQGGMTNNEQFF. The CDR3 coding sequence is TGTGCCAGCAGCCAAGGGGGAATGACTAACAATGAGCAGTTCTTC.

In this sample, this clone turned up a few times. V is TRBV7-8 and J is TRBJ1-5, with D hard to call. V shed 2 bases and J shed 0 bases, with 14 bases lying between them. This CDR3 region has 17 residues. Germline V CDR1 and CDR2: SGHVS, FQNEAQ. The CDR3 sequence is CASSLLSGFRSNQPQHF. DNA of the CDR3: TGTGCCAGCAGCTTACTCTCGGGGTTCCGTAGCAATCAGCCCCAGCATTTT. The full variable domain, with the rest looked up from reference TRBV7-8 and TRBJ1-5, is GAGVSQSPRYKVAKRGQDVALRCDPISGHVSLFWYQQALGQGPEFLTYFQNEAQLDKSGLPSDRFFAERPEGSVSTLKIQRTQQEDSAVYLCASSLLSGFRSNQPQHFGDGTRLSIL.